Described below is a single T cell receptor beta chain sequence and its context. Its antigen is not known. The data derive from a study of CD8 T cells in Susac syndrome. The CDR3 spans 13 residues. Trimming took 6 bases from V and 12 from J; bases not matched to a gene: 8. Germline CDR1 and CDR2: MNHNS and SASEGT. The CD8+ and CD4+ T cells were negatively isolated, with the TEMRA cells enriched by FACS. The study, taken as a whole, reports: Clonal expansion was not observed in the Susac syndrome CD4+ T cell repertoires.

The RNA, roughly 0.5 to 1 ug, was put through reverse transcription using random hexamers. Each CDR3 protein gets one entry after TCRdb re-called the immunoSEQ multiplex PCR reads with MiXCR. The sample has some 200,000 distinct CDR3 sequences; under 97% are singletons. V usage is TRBV6-1 and J usage is TRBJ2-4, with 10 bases that match TRBD2. Sequencing input: CD4+ T cells from PBMCs. This receptor was obtained from a human donor with Susac syndrome. The CDR3 is CASSAPGLASQYF. The CDR3 coding sequence is TGTGCCAGCAGCGCCCCGGGACTAGCGTCTCAGTACTTC.